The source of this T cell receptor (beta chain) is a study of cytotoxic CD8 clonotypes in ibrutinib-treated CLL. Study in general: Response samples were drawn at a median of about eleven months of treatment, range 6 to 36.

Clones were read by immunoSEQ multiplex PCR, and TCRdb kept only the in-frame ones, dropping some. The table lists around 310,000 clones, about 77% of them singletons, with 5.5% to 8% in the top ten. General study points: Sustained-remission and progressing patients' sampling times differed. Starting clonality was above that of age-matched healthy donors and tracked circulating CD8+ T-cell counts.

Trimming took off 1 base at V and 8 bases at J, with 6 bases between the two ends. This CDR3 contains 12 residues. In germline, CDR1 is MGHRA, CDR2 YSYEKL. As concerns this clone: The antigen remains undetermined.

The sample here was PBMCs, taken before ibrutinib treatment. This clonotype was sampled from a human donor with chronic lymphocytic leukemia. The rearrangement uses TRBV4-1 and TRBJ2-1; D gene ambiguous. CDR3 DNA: TGCGCCAGCAGCCAAGTTAGGGATGAGCAGTTCTTC. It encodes CASSQVRDEQFF.